This T cell receptor beta chain is drawn from a study of cytomegalovirus exposure and HLA in healthy donors. Use of 60 Vbeta and 13 Jbeta primers characterized the PCR. TCRdb keeps only in-frame clones here, not all; method: immunoSEQ multiplex PCR. In total, the table holds roughly 190,000 clones. V lost 6 bases to trimming and J lost 0 bases, with 9 bases between them. The CDR3 sequence is 14 residues long. Germline-derived CDR1 and CDR2 are LNHDA and SQIVND (reference sequence). On this clone itself: The antigen is unknown.

Findings and caveats of the study: Prior analysis indicated that the majority of TCR beta V segments exhibited productivity approximately 87% or approximately 30% of the time.

The sequencing sample was made of PBMCs. This clonotype was sampled from a man aged 25 to 40 in good health and CMV-seronegative. This chain joins TRBV19 and TRBJ1-3; D is possibly TRBD1 (5 bases). The CDR3: CASRDKSSGNTIYF. DNA of the CDR3: TGTGCCAGTAGGGACAAGAGCTCTGGAAACACCATATATTTT.